The entry that follows covers one TCR beta chain sequence. The table lists this clonotype with a few counts. Its target antigen remains unknown. No qualities accompany the bases; no much larger clone lies one base away. CDR1 and CDR2 were assigned from the germline V gene (reference sequence) as DFQATT and SNEGSKA. The cysteine opens and the phenylalanine closes a CDR3 of 14 amino acids. The only DNA kept is the CDR3, 42 bases in frame from the first base. V was cut back by 4 bases and J by 2 bases, leaving a gap of 13 bases between them. The sample's treatment or condition label, decoded: allogeneic hematopoietic cell transplantation with graft depleted of TCRalphabeta T cells and CD19 B cells. The children who served as transplant recipients had been given grafts of TCRalphabeta/CD19-depleted allogeneic hematopoietic cells. This sample was included in a study of T-cell reconstitution after alpha-beta-depleted transplantation in children (TCRdb year 2016). With regard to the full study: The study quantitatively tracked T-cell immune reconstitution after TCRalphabeta/CD19-depleted allogeneic hematopoietic cell transplantation in children using TCR repertoire profiling. Findings and caveats that apply to the study as a whole: The apparently early alphabetaT-cell count recovery about two months after transplant was reportedly dependent on only several hundred rapidly expanded clones derived from non-depleted graft cells. The frequencies of hyperexpanded clones fell over the following months, and after one year, T-cell counts and TCRbeta diversity were mostly attributed to newly produced T cells. In some patients, high TCRbeta diversity at day 60 was attributed to recipient T cells and intrathymic progenitors that had survived conditioning.

Library creation used PCR. Sequencing instrument: Illumina HiSeq 2500. To normalize quantification of the TCRbeta repertoire, the TCR libraries were built with molecular barcoding that relied on unique molecular identifiers. TCRdb redid the processing of the public reads, applying fastp at Q25 and MiXCR, and retained in-frame beta chains. Each entry is one CDR3 protein sequence, shown with its most common DNA and genes. The sample profile shows 700,000 to 850,000 distinct CDR3 sequences; less than 20% of them were found once. The top ten clones comprise about 5% of the sample. The starting material was PBMCs, mostly from graft donor cells, obtained 360 days after TCRalphabeta/CD19-depleted stem cell transplant. The TCR comes from a male patient between 5 and 17 years old who had a stem cell transplant for acute lymphoblastic leukemia, so the T cells may come from the graft donor. The sequence joins TRBV20-1 to TRBJ2-3; no D segment can be confidently identified. The CDR3 sequence is CSAIVWAPTDTQYF. The DNA sequence follows: TGCAGTGCTATCGTTTGGGCCCCCACAGATACGCAGTATTTT.